These 28 T cell receptor beta chains originate from one sample sequenced in a study of identifying expanded T cells in peripheral blood. Measured with immunoSEQ multiplex PCR; TCRdb has only the in-frame clones, and not every one. Seen here are over 65,000 clones, approximately 90% observed once, and the top ten hold 7.3%. The sample taken for sequencing was blood. These TCRs come from a person aged 18 to 70 in good health.

This chain links TRBV14 with TRBJ1-1, with TRBD1 as a possible D gene (5 bases). This CDR3 is 16 amino acids long. Deletions cut 7 bases from V and 0 bases from J, with 18 bases between. The germline V gene has CDR1 SGHDN and CDR2 FVKESK. The CDR3 nucleotides read TGTGCCAGCACCCCTCGATGGGGGACCATGAACACTGAAGCTTTCTTT. It codes for CASTPRWGTMNTEAFF.

The V gene is TRBV9, the J gene TRBJ2-2; D is ambiguous. This CDR3 has 11 residues. The V and J ends lost 3 bases and 7 bases respectively, with 4 bases between them. The germline CDR1 and CDR2 sequences are SGDLS and YYNGEE. DNA for the CDR3: TGTGCCAGCAGCGGACACGGGGAGCTGTTTTTT. Translating it yields CASSGHGELFF.

The chain couples TRBV19 to TRBJ2-7; TRBD2 agrees at 9 bases. Trimming took 5 bases from V and 2 from J; bases not matched to a gene: 1. Germline loops: CDR1 LNHDA, CDR2 SQIVND (reference sequence). The CDR3 sequence is 13 residues long. CDR3 protein: CASSAGGPYEQYF. In nucleotides, the CDR3 is TGTGCCAGTAGTGCGGGAGGGCCCTACGAGCAGTACTTC.

The chain employs TRBV5-1 and TRBJ1-1; D ambiguous. The germline V gene encodes CDR1 SGHRS and CDR2 YFSETQ. The V and J ends lost 4 bases and 1 base respectively, with 11 bases between them. The CDR3 spans 14 residues. The CDR3 protein is CASSQYSGNTEAFF. DNA of the CDR3: TGCGCCAGCAGCCAATACTCGGGGAACACTGAAGCTTTCTTT. Drawing the rest from reference TRBV5-1 and TRBJ1-1, the complete variable domain is KAGVTQTPRYLIKTRGQQVTLSCSPISGHRSVSWYQQTPGQGLQFLFEYFSETQRNKGNFPGRFSGRQFSNSRSEMNVSTLELGDSALYLCASSQYSGNTEAFFGQGTRLTVV.

The chain is built from TRBV5-1 and TRBJ2-3, with D perhaps assigned TRBD1 or TRBD2 (5 bases each). V lost 4 bases and J lost 9, with 12 bases in between. CDR1 and CDR2 (germline): SGHRS, YFSETQ. This CDR3 has 12 amino acids. The CDR3 nucleotides read TGCGCCAGCAGCCTAAGGGGAGAAACGCAGTATTTT. Its protein product is CASSLRGETQYF.

The chain uses TRBV7-2 and TRBJ2-1, with no clear D. Germline CDR1 and CDR2: SGHTA and FQGNSA. There are 16 residues in the CDR3. V was clipped by 4 bases and J by 0 bases, with 13 bases between them. The CDR3 spells CASSSRWLSSYNEQFF. The CDR3 DNA reads TGTGCCAGCAGCTCGCGGTGGTTATCCTCCTACAATGAGCAGTTCTTC.

Here the CDR3 DNA reads TGTGCCAGCAGCCCCGGGGCAGCGAACACTGAAGCTTTCTTT. Amino acids: CASSPGAANTEAFF. The rearrangement uses TRBV25-1 and TRBJ1-1; D may be TRBD1 (5 bases). This CDR3 has 14 residues. Germline V CDR1 and CDR2: MGHDK, SYGVNS. V lost 6 bases, J lost 1 base, and 12 bases lay in between. The full variable domain, with the rest looked up from reference TRBV25-1 and TRBJ1-1, is EADIYQTPRYLVIGTGKKITLECSQTMGHDKMYWYQQDPGMELHLIHYSYGVNSTEKGDLSSESTVSRIRTEHFPLTLESARPSHTSQYLCASSPGAANTEAFFGQGTRLTVV.

V and J are TRBV9 and TRBJ2-1; 10 nucleotides agree with TRBD1. After removal of 4 bases from V and 4 bases from J, the junction contained 5 bases not matched to a gene. The CDR3 spans 15 residues. Germline assignment: CDR1 SGDLS and CDR2 YYNGEE. Written as DNA, the CDR3 is TGTGCCAGCAGCATCCGGGACAGGGGATACAATGAGCAGTTCTTC. Translating it yields CASSIRDRGYNEQFF. The full variable domain, rest sourced from reference TRBV9 and TRBJ2-1, is DSGVTQTPKHLITATGQRVTLRCSPRSGDLSVYWYQQSLDQGLQFLIQYYNGEERAKGNILERFSAQQFPDLHSELNLSSLELGDSALYFCASSIRDRGYNEQFFGPGTRLTVL.

The chain carries TRBV6-1 and TRBJ1-4; 8 nucleotides align to TRBD1. Losses at the gene ends were 4 bases for V and 7 bases for J; bases not matched to a gene: 5. Germline V lookup: CDR1 MNHNS, CDR2 SASEGT. There are 14 residues in the CDR3. The CDR3 DNA is TGTGCCAGCAGTGTTGGACAGGGAGGTGAAAAACTGTTTTTT. Protein: CASSVGQGGEKLFF.

The chain recombines TRBV2 with TRBJ1-2, with 9 bases aligning to TRBD1. J was trimmed by 2 bases and V by 5 bases; bases with no gene match: 3. Germline CDR1 SNHLY, CDR2 FYNNEI. The length of the CDR3 is 14 residues. The CDR3 region is CASSRTGVNYGYTF. CDR3 sequence (DNA): TGTGCCAGCAGTCGGACAGGGGTAAACTATGGCTACACCTTC.

This chain connects TRBV12-1 to TRBJ2-3. TRBV12-1 represents a pseudogene. This CDR3 region has 16 residues. CDR3 sequence: CASSFSQGTPTDTQYF. Written as DNA, the CDR3 is TGTGCCAGCAGCTTTAGTCAGGGGACTCCCACAGATACGCAGTATTTT.

This clone was recorded a few times. The sample carries other DNA sequences with the same CDR3. The chain combines TRBV25-1 with TRBJ1-6, with D possibly matching TRBD1 (5 bases). The CDR3 has 16 amino acids. Germline V gives CDR1 MGHDK, CDR2 SYGVNS. V lost 0 bases, J lost 5 bases, and 11 bases lay in between. In nucleotides, the CDR3 is TGTGCCAGCAGTGAATATCAGGGCAGGGATAATTCACCCCTCCACTTT. It is translated as CASSEYQGRDNSPLHF.

The chain has TRBV7-8 and TRBJ1-2; no definite D call. This CDR3 spans 16 amino acids. Germline CDR1 and CDR2: SGHVS and FQNEAQ. Between the trimmed V and J ends, which lost 3 bases and 4 bases, there was a span of 18 bases. This chain's CDR3 is CASSFPVGGGSYGYTF. The DNA for the CDR3 is TGTGCCAGCAGCTTCCCCGTGGGCGGCGGTAGCTATGGCTACACCTTC. The variable domain in full, with the rest retrieved from reference TRBV7-8 and TRBJ1-2, is GAGVSQSPRYKVAKRGQDVALRCDPISGHVSLFWYQQALGQGPEFLTYFQNEAQLDKSGLPSDRFFAERPEGSVSTLKIQRTQQEDSAVYLCASSFPVGGGSYGYTFGSGTRLTVV.

This clone was found once. The chain joins TRBV5-6 to TRBJ1-6; tentatively, D is TRBD1 (5 bases). Germline-derived CDR1 and CDR2 are SGHDT and YYEEEE. The CDR3 extends over 14 amino acids. The ends were cut back, 3 bases at V and 8 bases at J, with 12 bases in the middle. Written as DNA, the CDR3 is TGTGCCAGCAGCTCTCTGGGGGGTGATTCACCCCTCCACTTT. Its translation: CASSSLGGDSPLHF.

The rearrangement joins TRBV18 to TRBJ1-2; the D gene is possibly TRBD1 (5 bases). V was shortened by 5 bases and J by 0 bases, with 10 bases between the two germline ends. The CDR3 has 14 amino acids. Germline V CDR1 and CDR2: KGHSH, LQKENI. CDR3 bases: TGTGCCAGCTCAACGGGGCCAACTAACTATGGCTACACCTTC. It specifies CASSTGPTNYGYTF.

This clone was found a few times. The rearrangement uses TRBV5-4 and TRBJ1-2; TRBD1 might be the D (6 bases). The ends were cut back, 4 bases at V and 7 bases at J, with 11 bases in the middle. Germline lookup yields CDR1 SGHNT and CDR2 YYREEE (reference sequence). This CDR3 spans 12 amino acids. CDR3 amino acids: CASSEDSRGYTF. CDR3 DNA sequence: TGTGCCAGCAGCGAGGACAGCCGTGGCTACACCTTC.

The V and J genes are TRBV7-6 and TRBJ1-4; D not resolved. Trimming removed 5 bases at V and 2 bases at J, with 3 bases between. CDR1 and CDR2 from the germline V gene are SGHVS and FNYEAQ. The CDR3 sequence is 12 residues long. CDR3 DNA: TGTGCCAGCAGCGGTACTAATGAAAAACTGTTTTTT. Protein product: CASSGTNEKLFF.

The chain couples TRBV18 to TRBJ1-1, with 12 bases aligning to TRBD1. This CDR3 comprises 14 residues. After removal of 2 bases from V and 8 bases from J, the junction contained 3 bases not matched to a gene. CDR1 and CDR2 (germline): KGHSH, LQKENI. The CDR3 region is CASSPGTGGSEAFF. The CDR3 coding sequence is TGTGCCAGCTCACCAGGGACAGGGGGCTCGGAAGCTTTCTTT.

In DNA form, the CDR3 reads TGTGCCAGCAGCTTAGGATCAGAGACCCAGTACTTC. Translating gives CASSLGSETQYF. The chain employs TRBV5-6 and TRBJ2-5; D is undetermined. CDR3 length: 12 residues. Germline V CDR1 and CDR2: SGHDT, YYEEEE. V was shortened by 2 bases and J by 4 bases, with 6 bases between the two germline ends.

The chain is built from TRBV19 and TRBJ1-5; the D gene is possibly TRBD1 (5 bases). The CDR3 totals 15 residues. The germline gives CDR1 LNHDA, CDR2 SQIVND (reference sequence). Trimming shortened V by 7 bases and J by 3 bases, and 16 bases separated the two germline ends. The CDR3: CASIPAGPYNQPQHF. The CDR3 region has the DNA TGTGCCAGTATACCAGCGGGACCCTACAATCAGCCCCAGCATTTT.

The rearrangement links TRBV11-2 to TRBJ2-1; the match to TRBD1 covers 10 bases. In germline, CDR1 is SGHAT, CDR2 FQNNGV. Unmatched junction bases numbered 8, after V lost 5 bases and J lost 4 bases. The CDR3 spans 16 residues. The DNA for the CDR3 is TGTGCCAGCAGCACCGACAGGGGGCTTCCATACAATGAGCAGTTCTTC. This codes for CASSTDRGLPYNEQFF.

The V gene is TRBV7-3, the J gene TRBJ2-7; 7 bases align to TRBD1. The CDR3 sequence is 15 residues long. The V and J ends lost 2 bases and 3 bases, in that order; junction bases with no gene match: 7. The germline V gene encodes CDR1 SGHTA and CDR2 FQGTGA. CDR3 nucleotide sequence: TGTGCCAGCAGCTTAGACAGGGCAATTAACTACGAGCAGTACTTC. Its translation is CASSLDRAINYEQYF.

The V call is TRBV19, the J call TRBJ1-1, with 8 positions matching TRBD1. Germline CDR1 reads LNHDA; CDR2 reads SQIVND (reference sequence). Trimming removed 5 bases from V and 1 base from J; junction bases left unmatched: 3. This CDR3 is built from 14 residues. CDR3 in DNA: TGTGCCAGTAGTCCCGACAGGGGGAACACTGAAGCTTTCTTT. Its protein product is CASSPDRGNTEAFF.

The rearrangement uses TRBV7-3 and TRBJ2-1; perhaps TRBD1 as D (6 bases). The CDR3 runs to 14 residues. Trimming left V 3 bases short and J 10 bases short, with 16 bases between. In germline, CDR1 is SGHTA, CDR2 FQGTGA. In DNA, the CDR3 is TGTGCCAGCAGCTTCCAGGGGCTGGGTGGGGAGCAGTTCTTC. It translates to CASSFQGLGGEQFF.

This chain's CDR3 is CASSAGLAGTDTQYF. For the CDR3, the DNA is TGCGCCAGCAGCGCCGGACTAGCGGGAACAGATACGCAGTATTTT. The rearrangement links TRBV5-1 to TRBJ2-3; TRBD2 aligns across 12 bases. Germline lookup yields CDR1 SGHRS and CDR2 YFSETQ. V lost 4 bases and J lost 3; bases outside the gene matches: 3. The CDR3 extends over 15 amino acids.

The CDR3, as DNA: TGTGCCAGCAGCCGACAAGGATGGGATTACAATGAGCAGTTCTTC. Its translation: CASSRQGWDYNEQFF. The chain carries TRBV4-2 and TRBJ2-1; D not resolved. Germline CDR1 and CDR2: LGHNA and YNFKEQ. This CDR3 region has 15 residues. V lost 4 bases and J lost 4, with 14 bases in between.

The chain is built from TRBV21-1 and TRBJ2-1; the table's D gene call, TRBD2, was not cross checked with the DNA. TRBV21-1 is designated a pseudogene. This CDR3 has 12 residues. The CDR3 coding sequence is TGTGCCAGCAGCAAATCTTACAATGAGCAGTTCTTC. Amino acids: CASSKSYNEQFF.

The chain carries TRBV7-7 and TRBJ2-2; D is ambiguous. The CDR3 extends over 16 amino acids. Trimming left V 2 bases short and J 0 bases short, with 10 bases between. Looked up from germline, CDR1 is SSHAT and CDR2 is FNYEAQ (reference sequence). The CDR3, as DNA: TGTGCCAGCAGCTTAAAACCCATCACGAACACCGGGGAGCTGTTTTTT. Translated, it gives CASSLKPITNTGELFF.